The subject of this entry is one TCR beta chain. Its cognate antigen is unknown. The source of the sample is a study of cytomegalovirus exposure and HLA in healthy donors. Study-wide context: Of several hundred genotyped donors, 75% to 90% grouped in the Caucasian-associated ancestry cluster.

Study-wide results and caveats: There were some V segments, including TRBV6-2 and TRBV6-3, excluded as indistinguishable. Roughly even sequencing depth across donors was the assumption behind the presence/absence analyses. Cytomegalovirus association was assigned to about 150 TCR beta chains.

Researchers ran the PCR with 60 Vbeta and 13 Jbeta primers. Repertoires were generated with immunoSEQ multiplex PCR, while TCRdb's copy carries only in-frame clones and drops some. The profile shows 150,000 to 200,000 clones, under 90% of them singletons. Trimming left V 6 bases short and J 4 bases short, with 18 bases between. This CDR3 comprises 14 residues. CDR1 and CDR2 (germline): SQVTM, ANQGSEA. V gene TRBV29-1 combines with J gene TRBJ2-5; D is perhaps TRBD1 (6 bases). Sequencing input: PBMCs. The TCR sequence derives from a man younger than 30 in good health and CMV-seronegative. This CDR3 is CSVRGYLAGETQYF. CDR3 in DNA: TGCAGCGTGAGGGGGTACCTTGCGGGAGAGACCCAGTACTTC.